The source of this TCR beta chain is a study of T-cell reconstitution after alpha-beta-depleted transplantation in children. General study results and limits: Day-60 TCRbeta diversity that was high in some patients was derived from surviving recipient T cells and thymic progenitors.

Molecular barcoding with unique molecular identifiers was used for the TCRbeta library. TCRdb ran MiXCR on the PCR reads and lists one entry per CDR3 protein. Here the sample spans over 150,000 distinct CDR3 sequences, 11% being singletons. This clonotype was observed at least ten times. Its antigen remains unknown. CDR3 length: 15 amino acids. The V gene's germline CDR1 is LGHDT and CDR2 YNNKEL (reference sequence). V was pared by 1 base and J by 1 base, with 11 bases between. This specimen was PBMCs, taken before TCRalphabeta/CD19-depleted stem cell transplant. The chain recombines TRBV3-1 with TRBJ2-7; D is undetermined. The clonotype originates from a boy aged 2 to 10 with acute myeloid leukemia, due to receive a stem cell transplant. CDR3 sequence (DNA): TGTGCCAGCAGCCAAGCCAGTGGGTTTTCCTACGAGCAGTACTTC. It specifies CASSQASGFSYEQYF.